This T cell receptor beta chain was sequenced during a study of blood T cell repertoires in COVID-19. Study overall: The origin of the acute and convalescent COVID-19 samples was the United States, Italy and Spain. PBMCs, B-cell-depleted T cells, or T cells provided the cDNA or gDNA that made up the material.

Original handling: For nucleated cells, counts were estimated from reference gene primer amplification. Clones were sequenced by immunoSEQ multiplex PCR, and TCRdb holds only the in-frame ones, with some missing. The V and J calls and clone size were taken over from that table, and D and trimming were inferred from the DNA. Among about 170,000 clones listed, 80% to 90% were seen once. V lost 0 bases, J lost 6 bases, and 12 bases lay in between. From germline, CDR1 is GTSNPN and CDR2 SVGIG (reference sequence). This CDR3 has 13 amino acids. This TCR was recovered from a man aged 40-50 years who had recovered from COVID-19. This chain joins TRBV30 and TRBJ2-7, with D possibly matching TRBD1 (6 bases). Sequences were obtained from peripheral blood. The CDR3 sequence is CAWSVAGAIEQYF. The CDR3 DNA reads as TGTGCCTGGAGTGTCGCAGGGGCGATCGAGCAGTACTTC. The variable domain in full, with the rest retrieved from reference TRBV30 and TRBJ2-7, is SQTIHQWPATLVQPVGSPLSLECTVEGTSNPNLYWYRQAAGRGLQLLFYSVGIGQISSEVPQNLSASRPQDRQFILSSKKLLLSDSGFYLCAWSVAGAIEQYFGPGTRLTVT.